This TCR beta chain was documented in a study of shared clonotypes between healthy human individuals. General study points: Naive subsets generally had larger estimated richness than memory subsets. Among non-shared clonotypes, generation probabilities were lower than among those shared by all four donors.

Worth noting for this clone: Its target is not known. Its ends do not fully match the called genes, so a read error is possible.

Sequencing was at deep level. Sequencing used immunoSEQ multiplex PCR; TCRdb keeps in-frame clones, though not all of them. The sample has a few million clones; 80% to 95% are singletons. CDR1 and CDR2 (germline): SGHDN, FVKESK. There are 14 residues in the CDR3. From CD4+ cells came CD45RA+ naive and CD45RA-negative memory subsets. Input material: naive CD4+ T cells from PBMCs. This sample's subset: CD45RA+ positively selected. The sequence derives from a man younger than 35 in good health. Some clones in this sample may be carry-over from other donors' samples. The rearrangement links TRBV14 to TRBJ2-6; D not resolved. The CDR3 is CASSHLAGANVLTF. DNA for the CDR3: TGTGCCAGCAGCCATTTGGCTGGAGCCAACGTCCTGACTTTC.